These 17 T cell receptor beta chains were sequenced from one sample in a study of cytomegalovirus exposure and HLA in healthy donors. With 60 Vbeta and 13 Jbeta primers, the PCR was carried out. Assay used: immunoSEQ multiplex PCR; TCRdb lists only in-frame clones, some missing. The top ten clones hold 4% to 5% of a sample with about 130,000 clones, approximately 10% of them seen once. Source material: PBMCs. The receptors derive from a woman under 30 in good health and CMV-seropositive.

This clone has just a few counts. This chain connects TRBV10-3 to TRBJ2-2; D is undetermined. CDR3 size: 18 residues. CDR1 and CDR2 from the germline V gene are ENHRY and SYGVKD. Between the trimmed V and J ends, which lost 4 bases and 4 bases, there was a span of 22 bases. CDR3 DNA: TGTGCCATCAGTGGTTACAGTCCACCTGGGTTGGGCACCGGGGAGCTGTTTTTT. Translated: CAISGYSPPGLGTGELFF.

The V gene is TRBV28, the J gene TRBJ2-2; D is perhaps TRBD1 (5 bases). Germline loops: CDR1 MDHEN, CDR2 SYDVKM. This CDR3 is built from 16 residues. Deletions cut 3 bases from V and 1 base from J, with 12 bases between. The CDR3 nucleotides are TGTGCCAGCAGTTTTTCAGCAGGGTGGAACACCGGGGAGCTGTTTTTT. Residues: CASSFSAGWNTGELFF. The entire variable domain, with the rest obtained from reference TRBV28 and TRBJ2-2, is as follows: DVKVTQSSRYLVKRTGEKVFLECVQDMDHENMFWYRQDPGLGLRLIYFSYDVKMKEKGDIPEGYSVSREKKERFSLILESASTNQTSMYLCASSFSAGWNTGELFFGEGSRLTVL.

The gene calls are TRBV6-1 and TRBJ1-1; tentatively, D is TRBD1 (5 bases). Trimming shortened V by 6 bases and J by 2 bases, and 10 bases separated the two germline ends. Germline values: CDR1 MNHNS, CDR2 SASEGT. The CDR3 is 13 amino acids. CDR3 protein: CASRQVINTEAFF. The CDR3 DNA sequence: TGTGCCAGCAGACAGGTTATCAACACTGAAGCTTTCTTT.

The J gene is TRBJ2-2, the V gene TRBV28, with D possibly matching TRBD1 (6 bases). The CDR3 consists of 14 residues. Trimming left V 5 bases short and J 6 bases short, with 13 bases between. CDR1 MDHEN and CDR2 SYDVKM come from the germline V gene. CDR3 sequence reads: CASSPGASAGELFF. The CDR3 DNA reads as TGTGCCAGCAGTCCAGGGGCTTCGGCCGGGGAGCTGTTTTTT. Drawing the rest from reference TRBV28 and TRBJ2-2, the complete variable domain is DVKVTQSSRYLVKRTGEKVFLECVQDMDHENMFWYRQDPGLGLRLIYFSYDVKMKEKGDIPEGYSVSREKKERFSLILESASTNQTSMYLCASSPGASAGELFFGEGSRLTVL.

This clone was detected a few times. The chain links TRBV6-5 to TRBJ1-2; 7 bases map to TRBD1. The J segment lost 11 bases and the V segment lost 0 bases, leaving 6 bases of the junction unmatched. The CDR3 sequence is 13 residues long. CDR1 and CDR2 from the germline V gene are MNHEY and SVGAGI. The CDR3 region is CASSYSGQVTYTF. CDR3 DNA: TGTGCCAGCAGTTACTCCGGACAGGTTACATACACCTTC.

The chain uses TRBV5-1 and TRBJ2-3; 7 nucleotides line up with TRBD2. V lost 0 bases, J lost 3 bases, and 4 bases stayed unmatched. The CDR3 has 15 residues. Germline lookup yields CDR1 SGHRS and CDR2 YFSETQ. DNA for the CDR3: TGCGCCAGCAGCTTGGAGGCTAGCGGAACAGATACGCAGTATTTT. It yields the protein CASSLEASGTDTQYF.

This chain uses TRBV2 with TRBJ2-3; 12 bases agree with TRBD2. This CDR3 contains 16 residues. The junction had 6 bases not matched to a gene; V was cut back by 7 bases and J by 1 base. Germline V lookup: CDR1 SNHLY, CDR2 FYNNEI. CDR3 protein: CASKRLAGVGTDTQYF. The CDR3 coding sequence is TGTGCCAGCAAAAGACTAGCGGGAGTGGGCACAGATACGCAGTATTTT.

This clone was observed a few times. The chain links TRBV11-2 to TRBJ2-1, with D perhaps TRBD1 (5 bases). Between the trimmed V and J ends, which lost 5 bases and 7 bases, there was a span of 15 bases. Per germline, CDR1 SGHAT and CDR2 FQNNGV. The CDR3 contains 14 residues. The CDR3 region has the DNA TGTGCCAGCAGCAGCTCTAGGGGTGGGAATGAGCAGTTCTTC. Its protein is CASSSSRGGNEQFF.

This clone occurred a few times. This chain joins TRBV5-1 and TRBJ2-2; 8 bases are a match to TRBD2. This CDR3 is 14 amino acids long. CDR1 SGHRS and CDR2 YFSETQ come from the germline V gene. With V trimmed by 4 bases and J by 6 bases, 5 bases remained unmatched. The CDR3 DNA is TGCGCCAGCAGCGATGGCGGGAGGCCCGGGGAGCTGTTTTTT. Amino acid sequence: CASSDGGRPGELFF.

DNA for the CDR3: TGTGCCAGCAGCTTCTCTCCGGGACAGGGATATAGCAATCAGCCCCAGCATTTT. Encoded protein: CASSFSPGQGYSNQPQHF. The V call is TRBV7-2, the J call TRBJ1-5, with 9 nucleotides matching TRBD1. Germline trimming cut 3 bases from V and 0 bases from J; bases unmatched to any gene: 9. There are 18 residues in the CDR3. CDR1 SGHTA and CDR2 FQGNSA come from the germline V gene.

This clone has just a few counts. The genes are TRBV4-1 and TRBJ1-2; D is ambiguous. CDR3 length: 17 residues. Germline CDR1 MGHRA, CDR2 YSYEKL. V lost 4 bases and J lost 4, with 22 bases in between. CDR3 in amino acids: CASSLQTADYYLYGYTF. CDR3 bases: TGCGCCAGCAGCCTACAGACGGCGGACTACTATCTCTATGGCTACACCTTC.

This clone was counted between two and nine times. This chain joins TRBV5-1 and TRBJ1-1, with D possibly TRBD1 on 5 matching bases. Germline assignment: CDR1 SGHRS and CDR2 YFSETQ. Between the trimmed V and J ends, which lost 1 base and 5 bases, there was a span of 12 bases. This CDR3 region has 14 residues. CDR3 bases: TGCGCCAGCAGCTTGAAAGGTGGGGGGACTGAAGCTTTCTTT. Its protein is CASSLKGGGTEAFF.

This sequence joins TRBV6-5 and TRBJ1-2; a possible D gene is TRBD1 (5 bases). Germline CDR1 reads MNHEY; CDR2 reads SVGAGI. This CDR3 spans 15 amino acids. Trimming left V 4 bases short and J 4 bases short, with 16 bases between. CDR3 nucleotides: TGTGCCAGCAGTTCTCCGACAGTTCTGGGCTATGGCTACACCTTC. Residues: CASSSPTVLGYGYTF.

This clone was seen more than once but under ten times. The chain carries TRBV30 and TRBJ1-2; tentatively, D is TRBD1 (5 bases). With 1 base removed from V and 8 bases from J, the gap between germline ends came to 11 bases. CDR1 and CDR2 (germline): GTSNPN, SVGIG (reference sequence). The CDR3 is made up of 12 amino acids. The CDR3 protein is CAWSGVQGGYTF. CDR3 DNA sequence: TGTGCCTGGAGTGGGGTCCAGGGAGGCTACACCTTC.

This clone has just a few counts. This rearrangement joins TRBV29-1 to TRBJ2-6; D unclear. Germline V lookup: CDR1 SQVTM, CDR2 ANQGSEA. The CDR3 spans 17 residues. V shed 0 bases and J shed 0 bases, with 12 bases lying between them. The CDR3 protein is CSVEDHRGYSGANVLTF. The DNA of the CDR3 is TGCAGCGTTGAAGATCACCGCGGATACTCTGGGGCCAACGTCCTGACTTTC. The complete variable domain, with remaining parts taken from reference TRBV29-1 and TRBJ2-6, reads SAVISQKPSRDICQRGTSLTIQCQVDSQVTMMFWYRQQPGQSLTLIATANQGSEATYESGFVIDKFPISRPNLTFSTLTVSNMSPEDSSIYLCSVEDHRGYSGANVLTFGAGSRLTVL.

The rearrangement links TRBV19 to TRBJ1-2; 9 nucleotides align to TRBD1. This CDR3 has 14 amino acids. Losses at the gene ends were 10 bases for V and 7 bases for J; bases not matched to a gene: 13. Germline CDR1 reads LNHDA; CDR2 reads SQIVND (reference sequence). The DNA for the CDR3 is TGTGCCACGCGCGGGTCGGGACAGGGCCCTGGCTACACCTTC. Residues: CATRGSGQGPGYTF.

Here the CDR3 DNA reads TGCAGCGCCGAAGTAAGCGGTGGGGACAATGAGCAGTTCTTC. Protein sequence: CSAEVSGGDNEQFF. The J gene is TRBJ2-1, the V gene TRBV29-1; D might be TRBD2 (5 bases). Germline V CDR1 and CDR2: SQVTM, ANQGSEA. Trimming took 7 bases from V and 5 from J, leaving 18 bases between them. There are 14 residues in the CDR3.